A single sample gave rise to the 24 T cell receptor beta chains below, sequenced in a study of graft-versus-host responses after intestinal transplantation. Antigens of these TCRs are unknown. Here immunoSEQ multiplex PCR was the method, and the copy in TCRdb shows in-frame clones only, minus some. The sample includes approximately 88,000 clones, 94% of them seen just once. This specimen consisted of unstimulated CD4+ T cells sorted from spleen or lymph node cells, obtained before transplant. These receptors were collected from a human donor who was the organ donor for an intestinal transplant.

V and J are TRBV27 and TRBJ2-1; D is possibly TRBD1 (5 bases). The CDR3 contains 12 residues. CDR1 and CDR2 from the germline V gene are MNHEY and SMNVEV (reference sequence). V shed 0 bases and J shed 10 bases, with 7 bases lying between them. CDR3 amino acids: CASSLSRGEQFF. In nucleotides, the CDR3 is TGTGCCAGCAGTTTATCAAGGGGAGAGCAGTTCTTC.

This clone came up once. This sequence joins TRBV7-9 and TRBJ1-1, with 7 bases fitting TRBD1. The CDR3 totals 14 residues. In germline, CDR1 is SEHNR, CDR2 FQNEAQ (reference sequence). The V and J ends lost 8 bases and 0 bases, in that order; junction bases with no gene match: 6. For the CDR3, the DNA is TGTGCCAGCGGGGAGGGGGCGATGAACACTGAAGCTTTCTTT. Its translation: CASGEGAMNTEAFF.

The CDR3 protein is CASSLRGLDTQYF. The CDR3 coding sequence is TGTGCCAGCAGCCTCAGGGGCCTCGATACGCAGTATTTT. The genes are TRBV6-6 and TRBJ2-3, with D possibly TRBD1 on 6 matching bases. The CDR3 has 13 residues. The V end was cut by 6 bases, the J end by 6 bases, with 13 bases between. CDR1 MNHNY and CDR2 SVGAGI come from the germline V gene (reference sequence).

The V call is TRBV10-3, the J call TRBJ2-3; maybe TRBD1 (6 bases). The CDR3 loop spans 15 amino acids. The V gene lost 6 bases and the J gene lost 2 bases, with 15 bases spanning the gap. The germline V gene has CDR1 ENHRY and CDR2 SYGVKD. Here the CDR3 reads CAIRPPEGVTDTQYF. Written as DNA, the CDR3 is TGTGCCATCAGGCCCCCTGAGGGGGTCACAGATACGCAGTATTTT.

The chain employs TRBV14 and TRBJ1-4, with D hard to call. V was clipped by 8 bases and J by 5 bases, with 12 bases between them. There are 13 residues in the CDR3. Per the germline V gene, CDR1 is SGHDN and CDR2 is FVKESK. CDR3 DNA: TGTGCCAGCGGCCGAGCGGCAAATGAAAAACTGTTTTTT. Translating gives CASGRAANEKLFF.

The rearrangement joins TRBV28 to TRBJ1-5, with TRBD1 identical over 11 bases. V trimming: 7 bases; J trimming: 6 bases; junction bases outside the gene matches: 8. The CDR3 extends over 15 amino acids. CDR1 is MDHEN and CDR2 is SYDVKM in the germline V gene. The CDR3, as DNA: TGTGCCAGCACCATAGGGACAGGGGGTCCTCAGCCCCAGCATTTT. This gives the protein CASTIGTGGPQPQHF.

The chain employs TRBV6-5 and TRBJ2-5; the match to TRBD2 covers 9 bases. V dropped 5 bases and J dropped 9; count of bases not matched to a gene: 4. Germline assignment: CDR1 MNHEY and CDR2 SVGAGI. This CDR3 is 12 amino acids long. The DNA of the CDR3 is TGTGCCAGCAGTAGCGGGGGGAAACCCCAGTACTTC. Translated: CASSSGGKPQYF.

V usage is TRBV5-1 and J usage is TRBJ2-5, with D possibly matching TRBD2 (6 bases). CDR1 is SGHRS, CDR2 YFSETQ, per germline. Trimming removed 4 bases from V and 0 bases from J, with 10 bases in between. The CDR3 is 14 amino acids. The CDR3 here is CASSPAGYQETQYF. CDR3 nucleotide sequence: TGCGCCAGCAGCCCCGCGGGGTACCAAGAGACCCAGTACTTC.

This clone occurred once. CDR3 coding DNA: TGTGCCAGCAGCCAAGGGAAAGTTCCAGGTTCACCCCTCCACTTT. As protein: CASSQGKVPGSPLHF. This chain joins TRBV14 and TRBJ1-6; no clear D. V gave up 1 base and J gave up 9 bases, with 13 bases separating them. This CDR3 comprises 15 residues. CDR1 and CDR2 (germline): SGHDN, FVKESK.

V and J are TRBV7-3 and TRBJ1-5; perhaps TRBD1 as D (5 bases). The germline V gene encodes CDR1 SGHTA and CDR2 FQGTGA. Trimming pared 3 bases from V and 2 bases from J, leaving 5 bases between. The length of the CDR3 is 13 residues. CDR3 DNA sequence: TGTGCCAGCAGCTTGGGGCGCAATCAGCCCCAGCATTTT. Amino acid sequence: CASSLGRNQPQHF.

V usage is TRBV6-1 and J usage is TRBJ2-7; 9 bases fit TRBD1. V lost 6 bases, J lost 0 bases, and 6 bases stayed unmatched. Germline V lookup: CDR1 MNHNS, CDR2 SASEGT. The CDR3 covers 15 residues. CDR3 coding DNA: TGTGCCAGCAGCCGAGGACAGGGGCCCTCCTACGAGCAGTACTTC. Residues: CASSRGQGPSYEQYF.

The J gene is TRBJ2-7, the V gene TRBV5-4; a weak D match, TRBD2 (6 bases). CDR1 and CDR2 (germline): SGHNT, YYREEE (reference sequence). Trimming pared 10 bases from V and 6 bases from J, leaving 23 bases between. This CDR3 has 14 amino acids. The CDR3: CAGSSGWGTSEQYF. The CDR3 region has the DNA TGTGCCGGGTCCAGCGGGTGGGGAACGTCCGAGCAGTACTTC.

CDR3 amino acids: CASSPNPGQGEDGYTF. The CDR3 DNA sequence: TGTGCCAGCAGTCCTAACCCGGGACAGGGCGAAGATGGCTACACCTTC. This rearrangement joins TRBV28 to TRBJ1-2; TRBD1 matches at 9 bases. CDR1 and CDR2 from the germline V gene are MDHEN and SYDVKM. The CDR3 is 16 residues long. V was clipped by 5 bases and J by 6 bases; unmatched bases: 13.

J is TRBJ2-1 and V is TRBV9; D remains unclear. The V end lost 0 bases, the J end lost 6 bases, and 10 bases lay between the germline ends. CDR3 length: 14 amino acids. Germline V CDR1 and CDR2: SGDLS, YYNGEE. The CDR3 sequence is CASSVVEGLNEQFF. The CDR3 nucleotides are TGTGCCAGCAGCGTAGTGGAAGGCCTCAATGAGCAGTTCTTC.

This chain connects TRBV5-4 to TRBJ2-5; no definite D call. Trimming left V 0 bases short and J 4 bases short, with 19 bases between. Germline assignment: CDR1 SGHNT and CDR2 YYREEE (reference sequence). The CDR3 length is 17 residues. CDR3 in amino acids: CASSLGSLPSYSETQYF. The CDR3 DNA reads as TGTGCCAGCAGCTTGGGTTCACTACCGTCGTACTCAGAGACCCAGTACTTC.

The chain is built from TRBV19 and TRBJ1-2; no clear D gene. Trimming removed 6 bases at V and 4 bases at J, with 15 bases between. The germline CDR1 and CDR2 sequences are LNHDA and SQIVND (reference sequence). The CDR3 sequence is 14 residues long. The DNA of the CDR3 is TGTGCCAGTAGAAGACCGTCGGAAGGCTATGGCTACACCTTC. Translated, it gives CASRRPSEGYGYTF.

The rearrangement uses TRBV28 and TRBJ2-5, with 8 bases fitting TRBD2. The junction had 3 bases not matched to a gene; V was cut back by 11 bases and J by 1 base. Looked up from germline, CDR1 is MDHEN and CDR2 is SYDVKM. The CDR3 extends over 12 amino acids. CDR3 sequence (DNA): TGTGCCTCCGGGACTAGCCAAGAGACCCAGTACTTC. This encodes CASGTSQETQYF.

This chain uses TRBV2 with TRBJ1-1; D is undetermined. Trimming shortened V by 7 bases and J by 5 bases, and 11 bases separated the two germline ends. Germline V gene data show CDR1 as SNHLY and CDR2 as FYNNEI. CDR3 size: 12 residues. For the CDR3, the DNA is TGTGCCAGCACCTTTAAGGGTACTGAAGCTTTCTTT. This codes for CASTFKGTEAFF.

The chain combines TRBV10-3 with TRBJ1-2; 11 bases fit TRBD1. V lost 0 bases to trimming and J lost 4 bases; unmatched junction nucleotides: 10. Per the germline V gene, CDR1 is ENHRY and CDR2 is SYGVKD. This CDR3 is 18 amino acids long. CDR3 in DNA: TGTGCCATCAGTGAGTCCGGGACAGGGGGAAAACGGGCCTATGGCTACACCTTC. Residues: CAISESGTGGKRAYGYTF.

The V call is TRBV25-1, the J call TRBJ2-3; a possible D gene is TRBD1 (5 bases). Germline lookup yields CDR1 MGHDK and CDR2 SYGVNS. Trimming shortened V by 2 bases and J by 6 bases, and 9 bases separated the two germline ends. CDR3 size: 13 residues. CDR3 loop: CASSEGARDTQYF. The DNA of the CDR3 is TGTGCCAGCAGTGAAGGGGCGAGGGATACGCAGTATTTT.

In DNA, the CDR3 is TGCAGCGTCGGAGCGGGGGGGCCGGTCGATACGCAGTATTTT. Protein: CSVGAGGPVDTQYF. The chain carries TRBV29-1 and TRBJ2-3; 10 nucleotides line up with TRBD2. CDR1 SQVTM and CDR2 ANQGSEA come from the germline V gene. The CDR3 length is 14 residues. The junction had 9 bases not matched to a gene; V was cut back by 6 bases and J by 6 bases.

The rearrangement links TRBV10-3 to TRBJ1-5; 8 bases align to TRBD1. This CDR3 is built from 16 residues. V gave up 1 base and J gave up 0 bases; unmatched junction bases: 2. Germline-derived CDR1 and CDR2 are ENHRY and SYGVKD. The CDR3 spells CAISEFTGGSNQPQHF. CDR3 in DNA: TGTGCCATCAGTGAGTTCACAGGGGGTAGCAATCAGCCCCAGCATTTT.

The V call is TRBV2, the J call TRBJ2-5; D might be TRBD1 (5 bases). The DNA matches TRBJ2-7 better at its end, which makes the J call doubtful. The CDR3 covers 14 residues. Germline CDR1 SNHLY, CDR2 FYNNEI. The CDR3 loop reads CASRRGQGSYEQYF. In DNA form, the CDR3 reads TGTGCCAGCCGTCGTGGCCAGGGTTCCTACGAGCAGTACTTC.

The genes are TRBV11-2 and TRBJ1-2; TRBD1 might be the D (5 bases). The germline V and J ends were trimmed by 3 bases and 8 bases, with 13 bases remaining between them. CDR1 is SGHAT, CDR2 FQNNGV, per germline. The CDR3 totals 13 residues. CDR3 nucleotides: TGTGCCAGCAGCTTCCACGGACAAGGGGGCTACACCTTC. Protein sequence: CASSFHGQGGYTF.